This T cell receptor (beta chain) was sequenced in a study of CD8 T cells in Susac syndrome. Study-wide findings and caveats: Where Susac syndrome CD4+ T cell repertoires were concerned, no clonal expansion was evident.

With random hexamers, 0.5 to 1 ug RNA was reverse transcribed. TCRdb called the immunoSEQ multiplex PCR reads again in MiXCR, with one record for every CDR3 protein. The sample includes 170,000 or so distinct CDR3 sequences, 85% to 95% of them seen just once. Peripheral blood CD8+ and CD4+ T cells were profiled by TCR beta sequencing. On this clonotype: Its target is not known.

The CDR3 runs 14 residues. Trimming left V 5 bases short and J 2 bases short, with 7 bases between. Germline lookup yields CDR1 SGHVS and CDR2 FNYEAQ. The TCR comes from a human donor with Susac syndrome. The gene calls are TRBV7-6 and TRBJ2-6; D not resolved. Sequenced sample: CD4+ T cells from PBMCs. CDR3 DNA sequence: TGTGCCAGCAGCCCCAAGACTGGGGCCAACGTCCTGACTTTC. Translating it yields CASSPKTGANVLTF.